There are a few counts of the clone carrying this TCR beta chain. Enrolled during active infection, Seattle patients were then followed longitudinally. Original processing methods: Researchers report that nucleated cell counts were estimated from reference gene primer amplification. Assay used: immunoSEQ multiplex PCR; TCRdb lists only in-frame clones, some missing. V, J and clone size are taken as reported in that table, and D and trimming were inferred from the DNA itself. The sample lists some 180,000 clones, roughly 77% occurring once. Per the germline V gene, CDR1 is LGHDT and CDR2 is YNNKEL (reference sequence). V was cut by 1 base and J by 7 bases, with 14 bases left in between. The CDR3 sequence is 14 residues long. The sample is drawn from a study of blood T cell repertoires in COVID-19. Background on the study: The United States, Italy and Spain provided the acute and convalescent COVID-19 samples. From T cells, B-cell-depleted T cells, or PBMCs came the material, which was cDNA or gDNA.

J is TRBJ2-7 and V is TRBV3-1 (or the pseudogene TRBV3-2); weak D call: TRBD2 (6 bases). The TCR originated in a woman aged 40 to 49 with COVID-19, enrolled during active disease. Input material: peripheral blood. The CDR3 DNA sequence: TGTGCCAGCAGCCAAGCCGCCGGGAGAGCGGAGCAGTACTTC. Its protein is CASSQAAGRAEQYF.